The entry below describes one T cell receptor beta chain. Its target is unknown. This sample stems from a study of cytomegalovirus exposure and HLA in healthy donors. Study-wide background: In a later analysis, it was reported that the 110 or so validation repertoires had been produced on the same platform as the roughly 700 repertoires belonging to the first cohort. General observations from the study: One later analysis, an examination of the 120 validation repertoires, found that first-cohort TCR clusters tended to co-occur in them. Cytomegalovirus-associated status was assigned to 164 TCR beta chains. Generally TCR sequences proved uncommon, though certain public TCRs appeared in numerous donors.

The method was immunoSEQ multiplex PCR; TCRdb's version includes in-frame clones alone and lacks a portion of them. The table shows 80,000 to 95,000 clones, with approximately 93% occurring only once. This CDR3 has 19 amino acids. Germline V gene sequence: CDR1 LNHNV, CDR2 YYDKDF (reference sequence). V gave up 0 bases and J gave up 4 bases; unmatched junction bases: 15. Sequencing was done on a sample of PBMCs. This receptor was taken from a woman under 40 in good health and CMV-seropositive. The chain carries TRBV15 and TRBJ1-2, with 9 bases lining up with TRBD1. The CDR3 coding sequence is TGTGCCACCAGCAGAGATGGGGGGGAGACAGGGGGGCGCGTCTATGGCTACACCTTC. As protein: CATSRDGGETGGRVYGYTF.